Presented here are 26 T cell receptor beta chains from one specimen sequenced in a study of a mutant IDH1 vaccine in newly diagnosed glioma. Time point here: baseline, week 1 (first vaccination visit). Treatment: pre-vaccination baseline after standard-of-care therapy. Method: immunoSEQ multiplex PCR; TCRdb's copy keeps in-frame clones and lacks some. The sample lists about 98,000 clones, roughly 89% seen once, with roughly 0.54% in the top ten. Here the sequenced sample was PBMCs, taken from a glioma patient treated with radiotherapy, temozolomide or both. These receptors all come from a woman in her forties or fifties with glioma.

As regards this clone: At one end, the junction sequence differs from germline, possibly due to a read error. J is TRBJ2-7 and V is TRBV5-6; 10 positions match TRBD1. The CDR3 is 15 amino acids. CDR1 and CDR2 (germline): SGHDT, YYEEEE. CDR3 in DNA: TGTGCCAGCAGCCCGAGGGGGACAGGGGCACTCGACCGGGACTTC. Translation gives CASSPRGTGALDRDF.

This chain's CDR3 is CASSDRGLSYEQYF. CDR3 bases: TGTGCCAGTAGCGACAGGGGCCTCTCCTACGAGCAGTACTTC. The V and J genes are TRBV19 and TRBJ2-7; 8 bases are shared with TRBD1. The germline V gene has CDR1 LNHDA and CDR2 SQIVND (reference sequence). Losses at the gene ends were 6 bases for V and 0 bases for J; bases not matched to a gene: 4. The CDR3 is 14 residues long.

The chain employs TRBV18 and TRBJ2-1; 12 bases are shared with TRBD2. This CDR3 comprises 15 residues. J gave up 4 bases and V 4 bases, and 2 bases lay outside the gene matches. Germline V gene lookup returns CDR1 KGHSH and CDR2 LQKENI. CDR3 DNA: TGTGCCAGCTCACGGACTAGCGGGACTTACAATGAGCAGTTCTTC. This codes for CASSRTSGTYNEQFF.

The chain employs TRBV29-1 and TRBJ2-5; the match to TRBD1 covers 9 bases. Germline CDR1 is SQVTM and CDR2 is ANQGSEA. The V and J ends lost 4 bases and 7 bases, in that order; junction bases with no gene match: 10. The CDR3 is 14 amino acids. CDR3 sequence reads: CSVGDRASVGTQYF. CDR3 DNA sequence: TGCAGCGTTGGGGACAGGGCCAGTGTGGGGACCCAGTACTTC. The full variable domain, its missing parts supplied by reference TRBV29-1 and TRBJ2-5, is SAVISQKPSRDICQRGTSLTIQCQVDSQVTMMFWYRQQPGQSLTLIATANQGSEATYESGFVIDKFPISRPNLTFSTLTVSNMSPEDSSIYLCSVGDRASVGTQYFGPGTRLLVL.

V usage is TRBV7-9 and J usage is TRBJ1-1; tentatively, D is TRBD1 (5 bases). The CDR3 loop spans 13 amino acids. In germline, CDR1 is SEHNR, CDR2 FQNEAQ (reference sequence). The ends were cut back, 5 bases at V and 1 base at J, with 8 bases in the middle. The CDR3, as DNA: TGTGCCAGCAGCCCACAGGAGAACACTGAAGCTTTCTTT. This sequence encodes CASSPQENTEAFF.

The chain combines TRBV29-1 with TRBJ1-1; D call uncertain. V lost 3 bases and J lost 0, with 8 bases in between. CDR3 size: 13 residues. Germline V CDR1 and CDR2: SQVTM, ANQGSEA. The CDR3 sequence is CSVEQTMNTEAFF. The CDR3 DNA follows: TGCAGCGTTGAGCAGACTATGAACACTGAAGCTTTCTTT.

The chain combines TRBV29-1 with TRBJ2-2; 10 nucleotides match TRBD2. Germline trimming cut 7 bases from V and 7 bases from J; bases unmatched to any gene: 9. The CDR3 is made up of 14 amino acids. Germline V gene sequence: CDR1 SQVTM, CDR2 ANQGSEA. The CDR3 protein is CSGGAGGPGGELFF. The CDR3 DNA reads TGCAGCGGAGGAGCGGGAGGGCCGGGCGGGGAGCTGTTTTTT.

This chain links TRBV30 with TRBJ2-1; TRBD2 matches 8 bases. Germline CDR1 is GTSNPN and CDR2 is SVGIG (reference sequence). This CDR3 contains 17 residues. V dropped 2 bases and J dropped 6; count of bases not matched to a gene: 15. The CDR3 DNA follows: TGTGCCTGGAGTAGCGGGAGTCGCCTATACCCCAGCAATGAGCAGTTCTTC. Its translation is CAWSSGSRLYPSNEQFF.

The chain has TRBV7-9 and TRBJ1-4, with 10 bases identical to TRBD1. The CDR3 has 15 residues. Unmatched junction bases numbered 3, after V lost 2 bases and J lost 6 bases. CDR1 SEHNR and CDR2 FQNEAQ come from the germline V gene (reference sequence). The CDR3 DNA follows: TGTGCCAGCAGCTTAAGGGGGACAGGGGATGAAAAACTGTTTTTT. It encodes CASSLRGTGDEKLFF.

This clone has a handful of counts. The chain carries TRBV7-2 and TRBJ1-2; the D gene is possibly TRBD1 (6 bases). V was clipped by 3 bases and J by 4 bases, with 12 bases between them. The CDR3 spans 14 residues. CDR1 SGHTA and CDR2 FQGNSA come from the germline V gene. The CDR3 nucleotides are TGTGCCAGCAGCTTGCAGGGGCGCACCTATGGCTACACCTTC. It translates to CASSLQGRTYGYTF.

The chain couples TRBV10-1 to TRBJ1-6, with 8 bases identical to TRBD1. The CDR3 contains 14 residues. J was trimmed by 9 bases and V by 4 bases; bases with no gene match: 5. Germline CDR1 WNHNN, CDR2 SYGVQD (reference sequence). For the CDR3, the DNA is TGCGCCAGCAGTGCAGGGGGCAATATTTCACCCCTCCACTTT. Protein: CASSAGGNISPLHF.

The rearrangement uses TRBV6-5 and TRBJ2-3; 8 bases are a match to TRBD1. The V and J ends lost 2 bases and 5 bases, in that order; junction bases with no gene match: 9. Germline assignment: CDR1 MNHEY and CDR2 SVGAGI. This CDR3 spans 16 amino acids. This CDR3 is CASSYERRGLVDTQYF. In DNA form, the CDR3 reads TGTGCCAGCAGTTACGAGCGCAGGGGGCTTGTAGATACGCAGTATTTT.

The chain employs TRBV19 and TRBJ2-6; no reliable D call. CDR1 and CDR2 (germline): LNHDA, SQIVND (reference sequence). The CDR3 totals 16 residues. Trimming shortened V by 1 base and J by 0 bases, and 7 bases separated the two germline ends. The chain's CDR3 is CASSIGPFSGANVLTF. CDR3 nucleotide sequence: TGTGCCAGTAGTATAGGCCCCTTCTCTGGGGCCAACGTCCTGACTTTC.

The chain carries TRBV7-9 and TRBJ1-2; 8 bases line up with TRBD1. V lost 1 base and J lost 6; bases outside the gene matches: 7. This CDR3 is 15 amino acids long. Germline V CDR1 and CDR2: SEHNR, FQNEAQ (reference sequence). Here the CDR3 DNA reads TGTGCCAGCAGCTTAGGGGGACAGGAGAATGATGGCTACACCTTC. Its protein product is CASSLGGQENDGYTF.

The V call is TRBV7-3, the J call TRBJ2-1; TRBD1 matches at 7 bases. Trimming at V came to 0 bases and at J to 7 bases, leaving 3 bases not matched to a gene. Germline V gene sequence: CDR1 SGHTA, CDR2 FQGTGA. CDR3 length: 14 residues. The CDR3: CASSLTLQGNEQFF. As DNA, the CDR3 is TGTGCCAGCAGCTTAACGTTACAGGGGAATGAGCAGTTCTTC.

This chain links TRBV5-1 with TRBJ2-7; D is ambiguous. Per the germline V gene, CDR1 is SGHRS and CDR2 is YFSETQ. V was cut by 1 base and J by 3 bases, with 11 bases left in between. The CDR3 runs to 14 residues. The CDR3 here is CASSLFATGYEQYF. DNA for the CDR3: TGCGCCAGCAGCTTGTTTGCGACCGGCTACGAGCAGTACTTC. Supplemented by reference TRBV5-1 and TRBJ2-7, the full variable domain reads KAGVTQTPRYLIKTRGQQVTLSCSPISGHRSVSWYQQTPGQGLQFLFEYFSETQRNKGNFPGRFSGRQFSNSRSEMNVSTLELGDSALYLCASSLFATGYEQYFGPGTRLTVT.

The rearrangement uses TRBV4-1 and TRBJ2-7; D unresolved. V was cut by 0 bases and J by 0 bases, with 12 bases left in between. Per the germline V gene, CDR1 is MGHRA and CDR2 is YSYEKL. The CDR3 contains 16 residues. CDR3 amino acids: CASSQDPRLPSYEQYF. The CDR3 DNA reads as TGCGCCAGCAGCCAAGACCCGAGGTTACCCTCCTACGAGCAGTACTTC.

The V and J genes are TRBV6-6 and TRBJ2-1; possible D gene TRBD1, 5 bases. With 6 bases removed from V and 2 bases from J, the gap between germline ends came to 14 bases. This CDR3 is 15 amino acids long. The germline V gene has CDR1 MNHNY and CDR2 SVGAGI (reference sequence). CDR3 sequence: CASSRTDSAYNEQFF. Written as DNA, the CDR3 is TGTGCCAGCAGCCGAACAGACAGCGCCTACAATGAGCAGTTCTTC.

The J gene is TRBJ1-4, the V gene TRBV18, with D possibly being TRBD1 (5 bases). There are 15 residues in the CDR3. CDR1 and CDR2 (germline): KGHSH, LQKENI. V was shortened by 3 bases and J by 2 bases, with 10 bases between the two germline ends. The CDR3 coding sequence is TGTGCCAGCTCACCCCGGACAAGGACTAATGAAAAACTGTTTTTT. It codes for CASSPRTRTNEKLFF.

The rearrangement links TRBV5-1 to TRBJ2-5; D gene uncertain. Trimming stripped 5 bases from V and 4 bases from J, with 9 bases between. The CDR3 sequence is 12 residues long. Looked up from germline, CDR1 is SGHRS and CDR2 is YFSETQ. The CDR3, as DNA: TGCGCCAGCAGGGGCACGGGAGAGACCCAGTACTTC. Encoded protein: CASRGTGETQYF.

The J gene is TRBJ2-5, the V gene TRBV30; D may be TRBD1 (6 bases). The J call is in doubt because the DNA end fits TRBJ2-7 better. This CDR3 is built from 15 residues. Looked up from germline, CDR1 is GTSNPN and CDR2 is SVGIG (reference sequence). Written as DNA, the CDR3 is TGTGCCTGGAGTTCTAGGAGAGAGGGGGAAGGCGAGCAGTACTTC. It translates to CAWSSRREGEGEQYF.

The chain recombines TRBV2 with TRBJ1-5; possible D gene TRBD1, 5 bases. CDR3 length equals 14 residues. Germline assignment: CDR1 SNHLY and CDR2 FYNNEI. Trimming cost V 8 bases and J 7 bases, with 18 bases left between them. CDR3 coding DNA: TGTGCCAGCTCAGGGCAGCTATCCGGCCAGCCCCAGCATTTT. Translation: CASSGQLSGQPQHF.

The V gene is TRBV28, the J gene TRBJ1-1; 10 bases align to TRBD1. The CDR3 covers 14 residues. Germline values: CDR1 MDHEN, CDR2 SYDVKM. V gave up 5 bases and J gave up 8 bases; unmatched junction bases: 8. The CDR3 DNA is TGTGCCAGCAGTACGGGACAGGGGAAAGTAGAAGCTTTCTTT. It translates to CASSTGQGKVEAFF.

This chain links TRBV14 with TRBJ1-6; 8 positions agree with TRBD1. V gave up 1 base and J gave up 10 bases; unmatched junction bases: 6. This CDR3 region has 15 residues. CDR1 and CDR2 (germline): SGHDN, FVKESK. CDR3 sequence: CASSQGTGGWSPLHF. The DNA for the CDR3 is TGTGCCAGCAGCCAAGGCACAGGGGGATGGTCACCCCTCCACTTT.

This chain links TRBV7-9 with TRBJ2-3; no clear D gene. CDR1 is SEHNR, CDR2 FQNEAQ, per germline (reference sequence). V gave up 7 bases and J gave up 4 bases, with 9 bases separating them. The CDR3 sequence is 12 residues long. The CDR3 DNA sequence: TGTGCCAGCACCCCCGAATCAGATACGCAGTATTTT. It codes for CASTPESDTQYF.

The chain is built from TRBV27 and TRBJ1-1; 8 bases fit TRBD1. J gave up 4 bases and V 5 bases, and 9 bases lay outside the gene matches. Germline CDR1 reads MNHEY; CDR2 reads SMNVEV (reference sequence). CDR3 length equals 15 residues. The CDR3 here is CASSPRTGSATEAFF. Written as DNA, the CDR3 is TGTGCCAGCAGTCCGCGGACAGGGTCGGCCACTGAAGCTTTCTTT.